One and the same sample provided the 13 T cell receptor beta chains below, sequenced in a study of human CD4 T cells and Enterobacteriaceae. Produced via immunoSEQ multiplex PCR; TCRdb's table is partial and in-frame only. Found here are around 26,000 clones, about 82% of them singletons; the top ten hold around 0.88%. All CD4+ cells other than CD45RA+CCR7+CD95- naive cells were sorted as memory, over 95% pure. The specimen was memory CD4+ T cells from blood. These receptor sequences come from a human donor in good health.

The J gene is TRBJ2-3, the V gene TRBV5-4; D unresolved. Germline V CDR1 and CDR2: SGHNT, YYREEE (reference sequence). The CDR3 is 11 residues long. V gave up 4 bases and J gave up 4 bases, with 4 bases separating them. CDR3 region: CASSVADTQYF. DNA of the CDR3: TGTGCCAGCAGCGTGGCAGATACGCAGTATTTT.

V usage is TRBV5-1 and J usage is TRBJ2-4, with 8 bases that match TRBD2. Looked up from germline, CDR1 is SGHRS and CDR2 is YFSETQ. With V trimmed by 0 bases and J by 3 bases, 5 bases remained unmatched. The CDR3 totals 16 residues. The CDR3 reads CASSLAAGADKNIQYF. CDR3 nucleotides: TGCGCCAGCAGCTTGGCAGCGGGAGCTGACAAAAACATTCAGTACTTC.

This chain uses TRBV2 with TRBJ2-6; D possibly corresponds to TRBD1 (7 bases). The CDR3 loop spans 16 amino acids. CDR1 is SNHLY, CDR2 FYNNEI, per germline. Trimming pared 6 bases from V and 0 bases from J, leaving 12 bases between. In nucleotides, the CDR3 is TGTGCCAGCAGGGGGGGACAGAGCTCTGGGGCCAACGTCCTGACTTTC. This codes for CASRGGQSSGANVLTF.

This chain connects TRBV7-2 to TRBJ1-1; D ambiguous. CDR1 and CDR2 from the germline V gene are SGHTA and FQGNSA. The V end was cut by 3 bases, the J end by 3 bases, with 8 bases between. There are 13 residues in the CDR3. This CDR3 is CASSFRQYTEAFF. In nucleotides, the CDR3 is TGTGCCAGCAGCTTTAGGCAGTACACTGAAGCTTTCTTT.

The CDR3 DNA sequence: TGCGCCAGCAGAAGACAGGGAGCCAGCTCCTACGAGCAGTACTTC. Encoded protein: CASRRQGASSYEQYF. The genes are TRBV5-1 and TRBJ2-7, with 7 bases lining up with TRBD1. The length of the CDR3 is 15 residues. Germline loops: CDR1 SGHRS, CDR2 YFSETQ. The J segment lost 0 bases and the V segment lost 5 bases, leaving 8 bases of the junction unmatched.

V and J are TRBV6-1 and TRBJ2-6; D is unresolved. Germline CDR1 MNHNS, CDR2 SASEGT. The CDR3 contains 14 residues. V gave up 4 bases and J gave up 3 bases, with 7 bases separating them. CDR3 loop: CASSVTYGANVLTF. CDR3 in DNA: TGTGCCAGCAGTGTTACCTATGGGGCCAACGTCCTGACTTTC.

J is TRBJ1-4 and V is TRBV2, with 12 bases that match TRBD1. Germline values: CDR1 SNHLY, CDR2 FYNNEI. J gave up 7 bases and V 6 bases, and 9 bases lay outside the gene matches. The CDR3 spans 16 residues. The CDR3 nucleotides are TGTGCCAGCAGCGAACTGGGACAGGGGGCGAGTGAAAAACTGTTTTTT. Protein sequence: CASSELGQGASEKLFF. The full variable domain, in which reference TRBV2 and TRBJ1-4 provide the parts outside the CDR3, is EPEVTQTPSHQVTQMGQEVILRCVPISNHLYFYWYRQILGQKVEFLVSFYNNEISEKSEIFDDQFSVERPDGSNFTLKIRSTKLEDSAMYFCASSELGQGASEKLFFGSGTQLSVL.

V gene TRBV7-9 combines with J gene TRBJ1-6; D gene uncertain. The CDR3 is made up of 16 amino acids. With 1 base removed from V and 5 bases from J, the gap between germline ends came to 12 bases. Germline V gives CDR1 SEHNR, CDR2 FQNEAQ (reference sequence). CDR3 in DNA: TGTGCCAGCAGCTTAGGACGGACCGCGGATAATTCACCCCTCCACTTT. This translates into CASSLGRTADNSPLHF.

This sequence joins TRBV18 and TRBJ2-3, with 7 bases fitting TRBD1. V shed 4 bases and J 3 bases; nucleotides not matched to a gene: 7. Germline V gives CDR1 KGHSH, CDR2 LQKENI. This CDR3 spans 15 amino acids. The chain's CDR3 is CASSQTGSETDTQYF. As DNA, the CDR3 is TGTGCCAGCTCACAGACAGGGTCAGAAACAGATACGCAGTATTTT.

The chain uses TRBV4-2 and TRBJ1-1; 7 bases match TRBD1. The germline gives CDR1 LGHNA, CDR2 YNFKEQ. The ends lost 0 bases at V and 1 base at J; junction bases unmatched: 11. This CDR3 spans 18 amino acids. CDR3 bases: TGTGCCAGCAGCCAAGAGCTAAACTACGGGACAGCGAACACTGAAGCTTTCTTT. Residues: CASSQELNYGTANTEAFF.

V gene TRBV7-9 combines with J gene TRBJ2-5; D unresolved. From germline, CDR1 is SEHNR and CDR2 FQNEAQ (reference sequence). Between the trimmed V and J ends, which lost 6 bases and 5 bases, there was a span of 16 bases. The CDR3 spans 14 residues. CDR3 in DNA: TGTGCCAGCAGGCGTCTGGCGTCTCGGGAGACCCAGTACTTC. The encoded protein is CASRRLASRETQYF.

This rearrangement joins TRBV13 to TRBJ1-1; D is unresolved. The CDR3 is 14 amino acids. The germline gives CDR1 PRHDT, CDR2 FYEKMQ (reference sequence). V gave up 0 bases and J gave up 0 bases, with 5 bases separating them. CDR3 sequence: CASSLGAVNTEAFF. The CDR3 coding sequence is TGTGCCAGCAGCTTAGGGGCCGTGAACACTGAAGCTTTCTTT. Combining the CDR3 with reference TRBV13 and TRBJ1-1 gives the whole variable domain AAGVIQSPRHLIKEKRETATLKCYPIPRHDTVYWYQQGPGQDPQFLISFYEKMQSDKGSIPDRFSAQQFSDYHSELNMSSLELGDSALYFCASSLGAVNTEAFFGQGTRLTVV.

This clone was observed once. Sequence at one end of the junction differs from germline and may be a read error. The chain joins TRBV2 to TRBJ2-2; D gene unclear. In germline, CDR1 is SNHLY, CDR2 FYNNEI. This CDR3 spans 15 amino acids. CDR3 bases: TGTGCCAGCAATGAATCCCGGAGCTACACCGGGGAGCTGTTTTTT. Translated, it gives CASNESRSYTGELFF.